This is a list of T cell receptor beta chains from one sample in a study of cytomegalovirus exposure and HLA in healthy donors. Libraries were prepared by immunoSEQ multiplex PCR; TCRdb keeps only in-frame clonotypes and omits some of them. In the table there are fewer than 200,000 clones, approximately 89% of which are singletons. The specimen was PBMCs. These receptors were obtained from a young man in good health and CMV-seropositive. The CDR3 runs from the conserved cysteine through the conserved F or W. A D gene is named only where the DNA matches it firmly. Expanded clones get a size class; other rows say once, few or many, or leave the size out.

clone size,D gene,J gene,V gene,CDR3 length,CDR3 protein,CDR3 DNA
NA,TRBD1,TRBJ2-7,TRBV28,14,CASSSRTGSYEQYF,TGTGCCAGCAGTTCTCGGACAGGTTCCTACGAGCAGTACTTC
NA,TRBD1,TRBJ1-2,TRBV5-1,18,CASSPWTGGSGLSGGYTF,TGCGCCAGCAGCCCGTGGACAGGGGGCTCGGGGCTGTCGGGGGGCTACACCTTC
NA,TRBD2,TRBJ2-7,TRBV6-1,15,CASSEELAGPHEQYF,TGTGCCAGCAGTGAGGAACTAGCGGGACCCCACGAGCAGTACTTC
NA,NA,TRBJ1-2,TRBV11-2,14,CASRAASALYGYTF,TGTGCCAGCAGAGCCGCCAGCGCTTTATATGGCTACACCTTC
NA,TRBD1,TRBJ1-2,TRBV4-3,15,CASSLGQGALDGYTF,TGCGCCAGCAGCCTCGGTCAGGGGGCCCTGGATGGCTACACCTTC
NA,NA,TRBJ2-7,TRBV12-5,13,CASGEDIIYEQYF,TGTGCTAGTGGTGAGGACATAATCTACGAGCAGTACTTC
NA,TRBD1,TRBJ1-5,TRBV11-2,13,CASSSTGTQPQHF,TGTGCCAGCAGTTCGACAGGGACTCAGCCCCAGCATTTT
NA,NA,TRBJ2-1,TRBV9,18,CASSVEGWRPDSYNEQFF,TGTGCCAGCAGCGTAGAGGGGTGGCGTCCGGATTCCTACAATGAGCAGTTCTTC
few,NA,TRBJ1-1,TRBV29-1,11,CSVDRQYEAFF,TGCAGCGTTGACAGGCAGTATGAAGCTTTCTTT
NA,TRBD1,TRBJ2-2,TRBV19,15,CASNLGTGTAGELFF,TGTGCCAGTAATTTGGGGACAGGGACGGCCGGGGAGCTGTTTTTT
once,NA,TRBJ2-7,TRBV7-2,14,CASSSSGQEGWGYF,TGTGCCAGCAGCTCGTCCGGGCAGGAGGGGTGGGGGTACTTC
few,NA,TRBJ1-1,TRBV6-6,13,CASSYSLWAIAFF,TGTGCCAGCAGTTATTCATTATGGGCGATAGCTTTCTTT
NA,TRBD2,TRBJ2-1,TRBV6-6,16,CASSGLAPSSYNEQFF,TGTGCCAGCAGTGGACTAGCGCCTAGCTCCTACAATGAGCAGTTCTTC
NA,TRBD1,TRBJ2-1,TRBV27,15,CASSLGTGPYNEQFF,TGTGCCAGCAGTCTCGGGACAGGGCCTTACAATGAGCAGTTCTTC
NA,NA,TRBJ1-2,TRBV28,17,CASSPIGTDRLFYGYTF,TGTGCCAGCAGTCCCATCGGCACTGACAGGTTGTTCTATGGCTACACCTTC
NA,TRBD1,TRBJ2-1,TRBV5-1,14,CASSLSQGAREQFF,TGCGCCAGCAGCTTATCCCAGGGGGCGCGGGAGCAGTTCTTC
NA,NA,TRBJ1-2,TRBV28,13,CASSLVRGYGYTF,TGTGCCAGCAGTTTGGTCAGGGGCTATGGCTACACCTTC
NA,NA,TRBJ2-7,TRBV6-5,16,CASSYSMATGSYEQYF,TGTGCCAGCAGTTACTCCATGGCAACGGGCTCCTACGAGCAGTACTTC
few,NA,TRBJ2-7,TRBV27,12,CASRDTSYEQYF,TGTGCCAGCCGGGACACTTCCTACGAGCAGTACTTC
NA,TRBD1,TRBJ1-5,TRBV4-3,16,CASSQGIGQAGQPQHF,TGCGCCAGCAGCCAAGGAATAGGACAGGCTGGTCAGCCCCAGCATTTT
NA,NA,TRBJ2-3,TRBV13,13,CASSLGRTDTQYF,TGTGCCAGCAGCTTAGGGCGAACAGATACGCAGTATTTT
NA,NA,TRBJ1-2,TRBV9,13,CASSEDSGYGYTF,TGTGCCAGCAGCGAGGATTCCGGGTATGGCTACACCTTC
large,TRBD1,TRBJ1-2,TRBV29-1,14,CSVEEAVTGGGYTF,TGCAGCGTTGAAGAAGCGGTGACAGGGGGTGGCTACACCTTC
NA,TRBD1,TRBJ2-1,TRBV4-3,17,CASSLYTGTGGGHEQFF,TGCGCCAGCAGCCTATATACCGGGACAGGGGGCGGGCATGAGCAGTTCTTC
NA,NA,TRBJ2-1,TRBV4-2,13,CASSQASEDRQFF,TGTGCCAGCAGCCAAGCTTCAGAGGACAGGCAGTTCTTC
NA,NA,TRBJ2-3,TRBV11-2,14,CASTFSPGTDTQYF,TGTGCCAGCACATTTTCCCCGGGCACAGATACGCAGTATTTT
NA,NA,TRBJ1-1,TRBV15,14,CATSSRTENTEAFF,TGTGCCACCAGCTCGCGGACAGAGAACACTGAAGCTTTCTTT
once,TRBD1,TRBJ1-5,TRBV7-9,15,CASSRQGGVGQPQHF,TGTGCCAGCAGCCGACAGGGGGGGGTGGGTCAGCCCCAGCATTTT
NA,TRBD1,TRBJ1-1,TRBV29-1,13,CSGRGQLNTEAFF,TGCAGCGGGAGGGGACAGCTGAACACTGAAGCTTTCTTT
NA,TRBD1,TRBJ1-2,TRBV29-1,16,CSVRTRPDRAIGGYTF,TGCAGCGTGAGAACCCGACCGGACAGGGCCATCGGTGGCTACACCTTC
once,NA,TRBJ1-3,TRBV30,18,CAWSVGGYRGSSGNTIYF,TGTGCCTGGAGTGTTGGAGGGTATCGAGGTTCGTCTGGAAACACCATATATTTT
NA,TRBD1,TRBJ1-2,TRBV4-1,16,CASSQGQGALNYGYTF,TGCGCCAGCAGCCAAGGACAGGGGGCGCTGAACTATGGCTACACCTTC
few,NA,TRBJ1-5,TRBV9,16,CASSVETPLGNQPQHF,TGTGCCAGCAGCGTAGAGACACCTTTAGGCAATCAGCCCCAGCATTTT
NA,TRBD1,TRBJ2-1,TRBV27,17,CASSLGTGGGWKHEQFF,TGTGCCAGCAGTTTGGGGACAGGGGGCGGTTGGAAGCATGAGCAGTTCTTC
NA,NA,TRBJ1-2,TRBV10-3,15,CAISEPEGPTYGYTF,TGTGCCATCAGTGAGCCGGAGGGTCCGACCTATGGCTACACCTTC
NA,TRBD1,TRBJ1-2,TRBV4-1,15,CASSQGDRGQYGYTF,TGCGCCAGCAGCCAAGGGGACAGGGGGCAATATGGCTACACCTTC
NA,NA,TRBJ1-2,TRBV7-2,15,CASSFAGVGNYGYTF,TGTGCCAGCAGCTTCGCGGGGGTTGGTAACTATGGCTACACCTTC
NA,NA,TRBJ2-5,TRBV19,12,CASSIAGETQYF,TGTGCCAGTAGTATAGCGGGAGAGACCCAGTACTTC
NA,NA,TRBJ1-1,TRBV6-5,13,CASSYGRDTEAFF,TGTGCCAGCAGTTACGGGAGGGACACTGAAGCTTTCTTT
NA,NA,TRBJ2-1,TRBV7-3,14,CASSLGPAIDEQFF,TGTGCCAGCAGCTTAGGGCCCGCCATCGATGAGCAGTTCTTC
NA,NA,TRBJ1-2,TRBV18,15,CASSQGAQVDYGYTF,TGTGCCAGCTCACAAGGCGCACAGGTAGACTATGGCTACACCTTC
NA,NA,TRBJ2-5,TRBV27,15,CASSSQAGPTVTQYF,TGTGCCAGCAGTTCCCAGGCGGGCCCGACGGTGACCCAGTACTTC
NA,NA,TRBJ1-5,TRBV5-1,15,CASSPGQFSNQPQHF,TGCGCCAGCAGCCCTGGACAGTTCAGCAATCAGCCCCAGCATTTT
once,TRBD1,TRBJ1-1,TRBV29-1,16,CSVRGPRHEVYTEAFF,TGCAGCGTGAGGGGGCCGCGCCACGAAGTGTACACTGAAGCTTTCTTT
NA,NA,TRBJ1-1,TRBV28,13,CASSQIGGTEAFF,TGTGCCAGCAGCCAAATAGGAGGAACTGAAGCTTTCTTT
NA,NA,TRBJ1-6,TRBV7-9,14,CASSSQGGNSPLHF,TGTGCCAGCAGCTCACAGGGCGGTAATTCACCCCTCCACTTT
NA,NA,TRBJ1-6,TRBV5-1,17,CASSSNWGPDRTSPLHF,TGCGCCAGCAGCTCGAATTGGGGCCCGGACAGAACTTCACCCCTCCACTTT
NA,TRBD2,TRBJ2-3,TRBV6-4,15,CASSEVAGDADTQYF,TGTGCCAGCAGTGAGGTTGCGGGAGATGCAGATACGCAGTATTTT
once,NA,TRBJ2-1,TRBV5-1,13,CASSPVRDNEQFF,TGCGCCAGCAGCCCCGTCAGGGACAATGAGCAGTTCTTC
NA,NA,TRBJ2-2,TRBV7-3,13,CASSPQLTGELFF,TGTGCCAGCAGCCCACAGCTTACCGGGGAGCTGTTTTTT
NA,NA,TRBJ1-4,TRBV27,18,CASSSTRGDLLGSEKLFF,TGTGCCAGCAGTTCCACTCGTGGAGACCTCTTAGGGAGTGAAAAACTGTTTTTT
NA,NA,TRBJ2-1,TRBV6-5,14,CASSETGRNNEQFF,TGTGCCAGCAGTGAGACAGGGAGGAACAATGAGCAGTTCTTC
NA,TRBD2,TRBJ2-1,TRBV4-2,15,CASSQVGTSGSEQFF,TGTGCCAGCAGCCAAGTCGGGACTAGCGGGAGTGAGCAGTTCTTC
NA,NA,TRBJ2-7,TRBV19,15,CASSIKAEIPYEQYF,TGTGCCAGTAGTATCAAAGCGGAGATTCCCTACGAGCAGTACTTC
NA,TRBD1,TRBJ2-3,TRBV5-1,14,CASSGGQGTDTQYF,TGCGCCAGCAGCGGGGGACAGGGAACAGATACGCAGTATTTT
NA,NA,TRBJ2-7,TRBV29-1,12,CSVEAGAYEQYF,TGCAGCGTTGAGGCAGGGGCGTACGAGCAGTACTTC
NA,TRBD1,TRBJ1-2,TRBV6-5,14,CASSFRDRGQGYTF,TGTGCCAGCAGTTTCCGGGACAGGGGGCAGGGCTACACCTTC
NA,TRBD1,TRBJ1-3,TRBV29-1,12,CSGEGQGNTIYF,TGCAGCGGTGAGGGACAGGGAAACACCATATATTTT
NA,TRBD2,TRBJ2-1,TRBV6-5,15,CASSYSGGAYNEQFF,TGTGCCAGCAGTTATAGCGGGGGGGCGTACAATGAGCAGTTCTTC